This TCR beta chain was observed in a study of PD-1 blockade in classical Hodgkin lymphoma. Looking at the study overall: Treatment was intravenous nivolumab, 3 mg/kg every 2 weeks, until progression.

The CDR3 consists of 15 residues. With 5 bases clipped from V and 2 bases from J, the junction kept 9 bases outside the gene matches. Germline V lookup: CDR1 MNHNS, CDR2 SASEGT. For this clone: Its antigen is as yet unknown.

Each of the patients experienced relapse following autologous stem cell transplantation, and their brentuximab vedotin exposure differed. Method: immunoSEQ multiplex PCR; TCRdb's copy keeps in-frame clones and lacks some. The top ten hold 4.5% to 7% of the sample, which has 9,000 to 13,000 clones, approximately 84% seen once. Findings and limits, study-wide: Reports described newly diagnosed patients as having lower baseline TCR diversity than healthy donors. The diversity seen at baseline in complete responders resembled that of newly diagnosed patients. The CD4+ diversity rise by C4D1 was clearest in complete responders.

The receptor was derived from a human donor with classical Hodgkin lymphoma. The V call is TRBV6-1, the J call TRBJ2-7; 7 bases agree with TRBD1. The sample consisted of peripheral blood mononuclear cells (PBMCs), taken before the second cycle of nivolumab. CDR3 DNA: TGTGCCAGCAGTTTCTTAGGGGGCGGCCCCTACGAGCAGTACTTC. This codes for CASSFLGGGPYEQYF.